These 28 T cell receptor beta chains were all obtained from the same sample, sequenced in a study of blood T cell repertoires in COVID-19. Sequenced by immunoSEQ multiplex PCR; TCRdb stores in-frame clones only, minus some. The sample records about 400,000 clones, approximately 86% being singletons. The sequenced material came from PBMCs or T cells enriched from blood (not recorded which). These receptors originate from a woman between 35 and 50 years old with acute COVID-19.

The rearrangement joins TRBV2 to TRBJ1-1; 8 bases map to TRBD1. Germline V gene sequence: CDR1 SNHLY, CDR2 FYNNEI. The CDR3 runs 14 residues. Trimming took 6 bases from V and 7 from J; bases not matched to a gene: 10. CDR3 nucleotide sequence: TGTGCCAGCAGGTGGGGTGCAGGGGGCATTGAAGCTTTCTTT. It is translated as CASRWGAGGIEAFF.

The J gene is TRBJ1-4, the V gene TRBV3-1 (or the pseudogene TRBV3-2); 9 nucleotides line up with TRBD1. Germline V lookup: CDR1 LGHDT, CDR2 YNNKEL (reference sequence). V was clipped by 6 bases and J by 10 bases; unmatched bases: 9. This CDR3 is built from 14 residues. The CDR3 spells CASRPGQGFGKLFF. CDR3 in DNA: TGTGCCAGCAGGCCGGGACAGGGATTCGGAAAACTGTTTTTT.

This chain uses TRBV3-1 (or the pseudogene TRBV3-2) with TRBJ2-1; D may be TRBD1 (6 bases). Between the trimmed V and J ends, which lost 3 bases and 9 bases, there was a span of 12 bases. CDR1 is LGHDT, CDR2 YNNKEL, per germline (reference sequence). This CDR3 contains 13 residues. The CDR3 reads CASSQFRGSEQFF. In DNA, the CDR3 is TGTGCCAGCAGCCAGTTCAGGGGTAGTGAGCAGTTCTTC.

This chain links TRBV5-8 with TRBJ2-5, with TRBD2 matching over 13 bases. Looked up from germline, CDR1 is SGHTS and CDR2 is YDEGEE. The V and J ends lost 2 bases and 5 bases, in that order; junction bases with no gene match: 9. This CDR3 region has 17 residues. CDR3 DNA: TGTGCCAGCAGCTTCCTGACTAGCGGGGGGAGTTCGGAGACCCAGTACTTC. This codes for CASSFLTSGGSSETQYF.

This clone was observed once. This chain uses TRBV4-1 with TRBJ1-1; D not certain. The CDR3 has 14 residues. With 7 bases removed from V and 8 bases from J, the gap between germline ends came to 20 bases. Germline CDR1 reads MGHRA; CDR2 reads YSYEKL. The CDR3 protein is CASNPIGRRTEAFF. The CDR3 DNA sequence: TGCGCCAGCAACCCAATAGGCAGGCGTACCGAAGCTTTCTTT.

The chain is built from TRBV6-5 and TRBJ2-7, with 7 bases fitting TRBD1. The V and J ends lost 5 bases and 2 bases, in that order; junction bases with no gene match: 6. The CDR3 contains 14 residues. Per germline, CDR1 MNHEY and CDR2 SVGAGI. The CDR3 bases are TGTGCCAGCAGTCGGATGACAGGGACCTACGAGCAGTACTTC. This encodes CASSRMTGTYEQYF.

This clone was recorded only once. J is TRBJ2-7 and V is TRBV6-6; 9 nucleotides match TRBD2. Looked up from germline, CDR1 is MNHNY and CDR2 is SVGAGI (reference sequence). The CDR3 totals 16 residues. Trimming took 7 bases from V and 5 from J; bases not matched to a gene: 15. CDR3 loop: CASNNGRGGFGDEQYF. The CDR3 DNA is TGTGCCAGCAACAACGGGCGGGGGGGTTTCGGCGACGAGCAGTACTTC.

J is TRBJ2-3 and V is TRBV5-4; no firm D call. V lost 7 bases and J 1 base, leaving 7 bases between the germline ends. Germline lookup yields CDR1 SGHNT and CDR2 YYREEE (reference sequence). This CDR3 is 12 amino acids long. For the CDR3, the DNA is TGTGCCAGCGGGCAGGGCACAGATACGCAGTATTTT. This encodes CASGQGTDTQYF.

The rearrangement links TRBV4-1 to TRBJ2-7; 11 bases are shared with TRBD2. The CDR3 covers 15 residues. Losses at the gene ends were 2 bases for V and 4 bases for J; bases not matched to a gene: 4. Germline V CDR1 and CDR2: MGHRA, YSYEKL. CDR3 DNA: TGCGCCAGCAGCCAAAGTAGCGGGGGGGGGTACGAGCAGTACTTC. It yields the protein CASSQSSGGGYEQYF.

The CDR3 is CASSLRQGVNSPLHF. As DNA, the CDR3 is TGTGCCAGCAGTCTCAGACAGGGGGTGAATTCACCCCTCCACTTT. V gene TRBV7-9 combines with J gene TRBJ1-6; 9 bases agree with TRBD1. Looked up from germline, CDR1 is SEHNR and CDR2 is FQNEAQ (reference sequence). J gave up 7 bases and V 6 bases, and 7 bases lay outside the gene matches. This CDR3 region has 15 residues.

The chain recombines TRBV7-9 with TRBJ2-6, with 8 bases that match TRBD1. In germline, CDR1 is SEHNR, CDR2 FQNEAQ (reference sequence). CDR3 length equals 16 residues. V was clipped by 6 bases and J by 4 bases; unmatched bases: 8. This chain's CDR3 is CASRDSTGAGANVLTF. The CDR3 coding sequence is TGTGCCAGCAGGGATTCGACAGGGGCCGGGGCCAACGTCCTGACTTTC.

This chain uses TRBV5-4 with TRBJ2-7; 9 nucleotides agree with TRBD1. Trimming removed 3 bases from V and 4 bases from J; junction bases left unmatched: 8. The CDR3 covers 15 residues. Per germline, CDR1 SGHNT and CDR2 YYREEE (reference sequence). The CDR3 reads CASSSGTGPRYEQYF. CDR3 bases: TGTGCCAGCAGCTCCGGGACAGGGCCTCGGTACGAGCAGTACTTC. The full variable domain, rest sourced from reference TRBV5-4 and TRBJ2-7, is ETGVTQSPTHLIKTRGQQVTLRCSSQSGHNTVSWYQQALGQGPQFIFQYYREEENGRGNFPPRFSGLQFPNYSSELNVNALELDDSALYLCASSSGTGPRYEQYFGPGTRLTVT.

This rearrangement joins TRBV5-4 to TRBJ2-4; 16 nucleotides line up with TRBD2. Germline CDR1 is SGHNT and CDR2 is YYREEE (reference sequence). This CDR3 is 19 amino acids long. V lost 3 bases, J lost 3 bases, and 9 bases stayed unmatched. CDR3 coding DNA: TGTGCCAGCAGCTCCGGGACTAGCGGGGGGGATCGGGTCAAAAACATTCAGTACTTC. It is translated as CASSSGTSGGDRVKNIQYF.

The chain is built from TRBV15 and TRBJ2-1, with a weak D call TRBD2 (5 bases). The V gene's germline CDR1 is LNHNV and CDR2 YYDKDF (reference sequence). The CDR3 is made up of 14 amino acids. V gave up 5 bases and J gave up 10 bases, with 18 bases separating them. CDR3: CATSGRGIGGEQFF. CDR3 sequence (DNA): TGTGCCACCAGCGGAAGAGGGATAGGAGGCGAGCAGTTCTTC.

The rearrangement links TRBV4-1 to TRBJ2-3, with 8 bases aligning to TRBD2. V trimming: 0 bases; J trimming: 4 bases; junction bases outside the gene matches: 6. The CDR3 has 16 residues. In germline, CDR1 is MGHRA, CDR2 YSYEKL. CDR3 residues: CASSQDLSGAADTQYF. As DNA, the CDR3 is TGCGCCAGCAGCCAAGACCTTAGCGGGGCGGCAGATACGCAGTATTTT.

This chain connects TRBV5-1 to TRBJ1-5; possible D gene TRBD1, 6 bases. Trimming removed 2 bases at V and 1 base at J, with 7 bases between. Germline V CDR1 and CDR2: SGHRS, YFSETQ. The CDR3 spans 14 residues. The CDR3 protein is CASSLQGSNQPQHF. In DNA form, the CDR3 reads TGCGCCAGCAGCTTACAGGGAAGCAATCAGCCCCAGCATTTT.

The V gene is TRBV12-2, the J gene TRBJ1-5; TRBD1, the D gene given by the table, was not confirmed from the DNA. TRBV12-2 is designated a pseudogene. The CDR3 is 15 amino acids. CDR3 loop: CASRKMGPLASPQHF. The DNA for the CDR3 is TGTGCAAGTCGCAAAATGGGCCCCCTGGCATCACCCCAGCATTTT.

The chain is built from TRBV30 and TRBJ2-1; 12 bases agree with TRBD2. The CDR3 has 14 residues. V was pared by 2 bases and J by 5 bases, with 1 base of the junction left unmatched. Per the germline V gene, CDR1 is GTSNPN and CDR2 is SVGIG (reference sequence). CDR3 DNA sequence: TGTGCCTGGAGTCTAGCGGGGGGGAACAATGAGCAGTTCTTC. Protein: CAWSLAGGNNEQFF.

The chain recombines TRBV9 with TRBJ1-3, with D unclear. The V end lost 0 bases, the J end lost 0 bases, and 13 bases lay between the germline ends. Germline V gives CDR1 SGDLS, CDR2 YYNGEE. The CDR3 has 17 residues. The CDR3 DNA reads as TGTGCCAGCAGCGTAGATCAGAGGGTTTCCTCTGGAAACACCATATATTTT. Translating gives CASSVDQRVSSGNTIYF.

This clone has just one count. The CDR3 nucleotides read TGTGCCAGCAGCTTAGCGCTGAGTTACGAGCAGTACTTC. As protein: CASSLALSYEQYF. V usage is TRBV7-2 and J usage is TRBJ2-7; D call uncertain. The CDR3 is made up of 13 amino acids. Trimming took 0 bases from V and 4 from J, leaving 7 bases between them. Germline CDR1 SGHTA, CDR2 FQGNSA.

The chain combines TRBV3-1 (or the pseudogene TRBV3-2) with TRBJ1-4; weak D call: TRBD1 (6 bases). In germline, CDR1 is LGHDT, CDR2 YNNKEL (reference sequence). CDR3 length: 16 residues. V lost 0 bases and J lost 2, with 10 bases in between. CDR3 protein: CASSQDLGATNEKLFF. Written as DNA, the CDR3 is TGTGCCAGCAGCCAAGATCTGGGGGCGACTAATGAAAAACTGTTTTTT.

The CDR3 spells CASRSGQGQNTEAFF. CDR3 bases: TGCGCCAGCAGATCTGGACAGGGGCAGAACACTGAAGCTTTCTTT. This rearrangement joins TRBV5-1 to TRBJ1-1, with 9 bases fitting TRBD1. The germline V gene has CDR1 SGHRS and CDR2 YFSETQ. The V segment lost 5 bases and the J segment 1 base; nucleotides outside the gene matches: 6. The CDR3 is 15 amino acids.

This clone was counted a few times. The chain carries TRBV6-5 and TRBJ2-3; D not resolved. Germline V lookup: CDR1 MNHEY, CDR2 SVGAGI. The CDR3 sequence is 14 residues long. Trimming removed 0 bases at V and 3 bases at J, with 7 bases between. The DNA of the CDR3 is TGTGCCAGCAGTTACTCGCAGGCTACAGATACGCAGTATTTT. Protein product: CASSYSQATDTQYF.

The V gene is TRBV4-1, the J gene TRBJ2-1; 8 bases match TRBD2. Losses at the gene ends were 2 bases for V and 3 bases for J; bases not matched to a gene: 9. Germline V CDR1 and CDR2: MGHRA, YSYEKL. The CDR3 sequence is 17 residues long. CDR3 loop: CASSQKSGGPDYNEQFF. The CDR3 DNA sequence: TGCGCCAGCAGCCAAAAGTCGGGGGGGCCGGACTACAATGAGCAGTTCTTC.

This chain connects TRBV20-1 to TRBJ1-5; TRBD1 is a possible D gene (6 bases). The germline V and J ends were trimmed by 3 bases and 7 bases, with 10 bases remaining between them. Germline loops: CDR1 DFQATT, CDR2 SNEGSKA (reference sequence). The CDR3 spans 12 residues. This chain's CDR3 is CSASLGTQPQHF. The CDR3 DNA reads as TGCAGTGCTAGTCTGGGGACACAGCCCCAGCATTTT.

This clone occurred once. The chain is built from TRBV25-1 and TRBJ1-2; TRBD1 aligns across 7 bases. With 1 base clipped from V and 2 bases from J, the junction kept 4 bases outside the gene matches. The V gene's germline CDR1 is MGHDK and CDR2 SYGVNS. The length of the CDR3 is 15 residues. CDR3 amino acids: CASSESDRVNYGYTF. CDR3 nucleotide sequence: TGTGCCAGCAGTGAATCCGACAGGGTGAACTATGGCTACACCTTC.

CDR3 in amino acids: CASSQDGEQYF. The CDR3 region has the DNA TGTGCCAGCAGCCAAGACGGGGAGCAGTACTTC. The genes are TRBV3-1 (or the pseudogene TRBV3-2) and TRBJ2-7; D is unclear. This CDR3 comprises 11 residues. CDR1 is LGHDT, CDR2 YNNKEL, per germline (reference sequence). The germline V and J ends were trimmed by 0 bases and 7 bases, with 4 bases remaining between them.

This rearrangement joins TRBV20-1 to TRBJ2-5; D not resolved. Between the trimmed V and J ends, which lost 7 bases and 5 bases, there was a span of 11 bases. There are 11 residues in the CDR3. Germline V CDR1 and CDR2: DFQATT, SNEGSKA (reference sequence). CDR3 protein: CSGRSRETQYF. The DNA for the CDR3 is TGCAGTGGAAGGTCTAGGGAGACCCAGTACTTC.